A selection of T cell receptor beta chains follows, all from one sample in a study of T cells in Graves' hyperthyroidism and ophthalmopathy. TCRdb re-called the multiplex PCR reads with MiXCR, one entry per CDR3 protein. The repertoire holds 500,000 to 750,000 distinct CDR3 sequences, with about 15% as singletons. Sequencing input: blood. Source of these receptors: a woman under 40 with Graves' hyperthyroidism. The CDR3 runs from the conserved cysteine through the conserved F or W. A D gene is named only where the DNA matches it firmly. Some rows mark clone size as missing; the rest say once, few, many or name a class of expanded clone.

14	.	TRBV10-3	TRBJ1-1	.	CAITSGTVNTEAFF	TGTGCCATCACTTCAGGGACGGTGAACACTGAAGCTTTCTTT
16	.	TRBV4-3	TRBJ2-5	.	CASSQDLPQGQETQYF	TGCGCCAGCAGCCAAGATCTCCCCCAAGGACAAGAGACCCAGTACTTC
14	few	TRBV19	TRBJ2-1	.	CASSVTGAFNEQFF	TGTGCCAGTAGCGTCACAGGCGCATTCAATGAGCAGTTCTTC
15	.	TRBV6-2/TRBV6-3	TRBJ2-7	.	CASSAPTGGLYEQYF	TGTGCCAGCAGTGCACCGACAGGAGGTCTCTACGAGCAGTACTTC
16	.	TRBV5-4	TRBJ2-3	TRBD1	CASSSPAGGNSDTQYF	TGTGCCAGCAGCTCGCCAGCAGGGGGCAATTCGGATACGCAGTATTTT
12	.	TRBV6-2/TRBV6-3	TRBJ2-2	TRBD1	CASSSQGDKLFF	TGTGCCAGCAGTTCCCAGGGGGATAAGCTGTTTTTT
13	.	TRBV10-2	TRBJ1-1	TRBD1	CANGIDRGTEAFF	TGCGCCAACGGGATCGACAGGGGCACTGAAGCTTTCTTT
15	once	TRBV11-2	TRBJ2-7	TRBD2	CASSSNSGSGHEQYF	TGTGCCAGCAGCTCAAATAGCGGGAGTGGACACGAGCAGTACTTC
14	few	TRBV7-9	TRBJ1-2	.	CASSLGAGRYGYTF	TGTGCCAGCAGCTTAGGGGCAGGGCGGTATGGCTACACCTTC
15	many	TRBV7-2	TRBJ2-4	.	CASSLGLIAKNIQYF	TGTGCCAGCAGCCTTGGGCTGATAGCCAAAAACATTCAGTACTTC
13	many	TRBV2	TRBJ2-5	.	CASSERGGETQYF	TGTGCCAGCAGTGAAAGGGGCGGCGAGACCCAGTACTTC
12	many	TRBV5-1	TRBJ2-1	.	CASSTSVTEQFF	TGCGCCAGCAGCACCTCAGTGACGGAGCAGTTCTTC
15	few	TRBV10-3	TRBJ1-6	.	CAISGGGLNNSPLHF	TGTGCCATCAGTGGCGGAGGACTGAATAATTCACCCCTCCACTTT
15	.	TRBV10-3	TRBJ1-2	TRBD1	CAITTGVQANYGYTF	TGTGCCATCACGACAGGGGTGCAAGCTAACTATGGCTACACCTTC
15	many	TRBV28	TRBJ2-7	TRBD1	CASSLPGQGAREQYF	TGTGCCAGCAGTTTACCCGGACAGGGGGCAAGAGAGCAGTACTTC
14	.	TRBV5-8	TRBJ2-5	.	CASSNSRGQETQYF	TGTGCCAGCAGCAACTCAAGGGGACAAGAGACCCAGTACTTC
19	few	TRBV7-9	TRBJ2-1	.	CASSAPTGRDGGNYNEQFF	TGTGCCAGCAGCGCACCGACGGGGCGCGACGGCGGGAATTACAATGAGCAGTTCTTC
15	few	TRBV27	TRBJ2-2	.	CASSRDNANTGELFF	TGTGCCAGCAGTAGAGACAACGCGAACACCGGGGAGCTGTTTTTT
13	many	TRBV30	TRBJ1-2	.	CAWSVQVNYGYTF	TGTGCCTGGAGTGTACAGGTCAACTATGGCTACACCTTC
14	many	TRBV12-3/TRBV12-4	TRBJ2-6	.	CASSFISGANVLTF	TGTGCCAGCAGTTTTATCTCTGGGGCCAACGTCCTGACTTTC
14	many	TRBV28	TRBJ1-2	.	CASSLWQGPYGYTF	TGTGCCAGCAGTTTATGGCAGGGGCCTTATGGCTACACCTTC
12	many	TRBV7-6	TRBJ2-1	.	CASSQGGGEQFF	TGTGCCAGCAGCCAGGGGGGTGGTGAGCAGTTCTTC
15	few	TRBV19	TRBJ2-7	TRBD2	CASSISGTSGNEQYF	TGTGCCAGTAGTATCTCCGGGACTAGCGGGAACGAGCAGTACTTC
15	.	TRBV10-3	TRBJ1-1	.	CAISESFGDGNEAFF	TGTGCCATCAGTGAGTCGTTTGGGGACGGTAATGAAGCTTTCTTT
17	.	TRBV4-1	TRBJ1-6	TRBD1	CASMPEGGTDNNSPLHF	TGCGCCAGCATGCCGGAGGGCGGGACAGATAATAATTCACCCCTCCACTTT
14	many	TRBV6-1	TRBJ2-1	TRBD2	CATGAGGVYNEQFF	TGTGCCACCGGGGCGGGAGGCGTATACAATGAGCAGTTCTTC
13	.	TRBV20-1	TRBJ2-1	TRBD2	CSASGSGTYEQFF	TGCAGTGCTAGTGGTAGCGGGACCTATGAGCAGTTCTTC
16	many	TRBV27	TRBJ2-3	TRBD2	CASSLLAGAGTDTQYF	TGTGCCAGCAGTTTACTAGCGGGAGCAGGCACAGATACGCAGTATTTT
14	many	TRBV12-3/TRBV12-4	TRBJ1-5	TRBD1	CASTLDRVGQPQHF	TGTGCCAGCACCCTAGACAGGGTGGGCCAGCCCCAGCATTTT
15	.	TRBV7-9	TRBJ1-1	.	CASSLWAPRDTEAFF	TGTGCCAGCAGCTTATGGGCTCCCAGGGACACTGAAGCTTTCTTT
14	many	TRBV7-3	TRBJ2-5	TRBD2	CASSPQAGEETQYF	TGTGCCAGCAGCCCCCAAGCGGGAGAAGAGACCCAGTACTTC
17	many	TRBV7-9	TRBJ2-3	TRBD2	CASSTRVAGGATDTQYF	TGTGCCAGCAGCACAAGAGTAGCGGGAGGAGCCACAGATACGCAGTATTTT
16	.	TRBV5-1	TRBJ1-4	TRBD1	CASSHGQGATNEKLFF	TGCGCCAGCAGCCACGGACAGGGGGCGACTAATGAAAAACTGTTTTTT
11	many	TRBV12-5	TRBJ2-1	.	CASGLVPEQFF	TGTGCTAGTGGTTTGGTGCCGGAGCAGTTCTTC
15	.	TRBV19	TRBJ1-1	TRBD1	CASSKPRGVNTEAFF	TGTGCCAGTAGTAAACCCAGGGGGGTAAACACTGAAGCTTTCTTT
16	.	TRBV7-3	TRBJ2-2	TRBD2	CASSLTLAGDTGELFF	TGTGCCAGCAGCTTAACGCTAGCGGGAGACACCGGGGAGCTGTTTTTT
16	few	TRBV6-9	TRBJ2-5	TRBD2	CASSSSGRRGLETQYF	TGTGCCAGCAGTTCGAGCGGGAGACGGGGTTTAGAGACCCAGTACTTC
19	.	TRBV5-1	TRBJ2-1	.	CASSTTTKSGTRVFNEQFF	TGCGCCAGCAGTACGACCACAAAATCCGGGACTCGCGTTTTCAATGAGCAGTTCTTC
12	many	TRBV20-1	TRBJ2-3	.	CSARNPGDTQYF	TGCAGTGCTAGAAATCCGGGAGATACGCAGTATTTT
13	many	TRBV27	TRBJ1-1	.	CASSIKTGTEAFF	TGTGCCAGCAGTATAAAGACAGGTACTGAAGCTTTCTTT
16	many	TRBV7-8	TRBJ2-3	.	CASSSTRTRSTDTQYF	TGTGCCAGCAGCTCCACCCGGACACGAAGCACAGATACGCAGTATTTT
15	few	TRBV5-6	TRBJ2-1	TRBD1	CASSSDRVPYNEQFF	TGTGCCAGCAGCTCTGACAGGGTCCCCTACAATGAGCAGTTCTTC
16	once	TRBV9	TRBJ2-2	.	CASSVLQGINTGEPFF	TGTGCCAGCAGCGTGCTCCAGGGCATTAACACCGGGGAGCCGTTTTTT
17	many	TRBV20-1	TRBJ2-1	.	CSARVLGPSDSYNEQFF	TGCAGTGCTAGGGTTTTAGGCCCCAGTGACTCCTACAATGAGCAGTTCTTC
14	many	TRBV11-2	TRBJ2-5	.	CASSLDVYRGTQYF	TGTGCCAGCAGCTTAGATGTGTATCGGGGGACCCAGTACTTC
14	many	TRBV5-5	TRBJ1-2	.	CASSLALTYYGYTF	TGTGCCAGCAGCTTGGCCCTGACTTACTATGGCTACACCTTC
15	.	TRBV27	TRBJ1-3	.	CASSLGGAPGNTIYF	TGTGCCAGCAGTTTGGGGGGGGCCCCTGGAAACACCATATATTTT
14	few	TRBV6-5	TRBJ2-3	.	CASSYGMPTDTQYF	TGTGCCAGCAGTTACGGGATGCCCACAGATACGCAGTATTTT
14	.	TRBV4-1	TRBJ1-2	TRBD1	CASSPLGDSYGYTF	TGCGCCAGCAGCCCTCTGGGGGACAGCTATGGCTACACCTTC
16	few	TRBV6-1	TRBJ2-2	TRBD1	CASSKQGLVNTGELFF	TGTGCCAGCAGTAAACAGGGGTTAGTGAACACCGGGGAGCTGTTTTTT
13	few	TRBV11-1	TRBJ1-4	.	CAIQDTLNEKLFF	TGTGCCATACAGGACACCCTCAATGAAAAACTGTTTTTT
20	.	TRBV24-1	TRBJ2-2	TRBD1	CATSDLHPRGTGANTGELFF	TGTGCCACCAGTGATTTGCATCCCAGAGGGACAGGGGCGAACACCGGGGAGCTGTTTTTT
14	.	TRBV4-1	TRBJ1-2	.	CASSQATGTYGYTF	TGCGCCAGCAGCCAAGCCACAGGGACCTATGGCTACACCTTC
15	.	TRBV28	TRBJ1-4	TRBD1	CASNARDRGGEKLFF	TGTGCCAGCAACGCCCGGGACAGGGGAGGGGAAAAACTGTTTTTT
16	many	TRBV11-2	TRBJ2-1	TRBD1	CASSLRLGGFYNEQFF	TGTGCCAGCAGCTTAAGGTTAGGGGGCTTCTACAATGAGCAGTTCTTC
15	.	TRBV4-3	TRBJ2-2	.	CASSRDASNTGELFF	TGCGCCAGCAGTAGAGACGCCTCGAACACCGGGGAGCTGTTTTTT
14	many	TRBV6-1	TRBJ2-7	TRBD2	CASSRPRAGDEQYF	TGTGCCAGCAGTAGACCCCGGGCGGGGGACGAGCAGTACTTC
15	.	TRBV5-4	TRBJ2-7	TRBD1	CASSSQGVGPSEQYF	TGTGCCAGCAGCTCCCAGGGGGTCGGGCCCTCCGAGCAGTACTTC